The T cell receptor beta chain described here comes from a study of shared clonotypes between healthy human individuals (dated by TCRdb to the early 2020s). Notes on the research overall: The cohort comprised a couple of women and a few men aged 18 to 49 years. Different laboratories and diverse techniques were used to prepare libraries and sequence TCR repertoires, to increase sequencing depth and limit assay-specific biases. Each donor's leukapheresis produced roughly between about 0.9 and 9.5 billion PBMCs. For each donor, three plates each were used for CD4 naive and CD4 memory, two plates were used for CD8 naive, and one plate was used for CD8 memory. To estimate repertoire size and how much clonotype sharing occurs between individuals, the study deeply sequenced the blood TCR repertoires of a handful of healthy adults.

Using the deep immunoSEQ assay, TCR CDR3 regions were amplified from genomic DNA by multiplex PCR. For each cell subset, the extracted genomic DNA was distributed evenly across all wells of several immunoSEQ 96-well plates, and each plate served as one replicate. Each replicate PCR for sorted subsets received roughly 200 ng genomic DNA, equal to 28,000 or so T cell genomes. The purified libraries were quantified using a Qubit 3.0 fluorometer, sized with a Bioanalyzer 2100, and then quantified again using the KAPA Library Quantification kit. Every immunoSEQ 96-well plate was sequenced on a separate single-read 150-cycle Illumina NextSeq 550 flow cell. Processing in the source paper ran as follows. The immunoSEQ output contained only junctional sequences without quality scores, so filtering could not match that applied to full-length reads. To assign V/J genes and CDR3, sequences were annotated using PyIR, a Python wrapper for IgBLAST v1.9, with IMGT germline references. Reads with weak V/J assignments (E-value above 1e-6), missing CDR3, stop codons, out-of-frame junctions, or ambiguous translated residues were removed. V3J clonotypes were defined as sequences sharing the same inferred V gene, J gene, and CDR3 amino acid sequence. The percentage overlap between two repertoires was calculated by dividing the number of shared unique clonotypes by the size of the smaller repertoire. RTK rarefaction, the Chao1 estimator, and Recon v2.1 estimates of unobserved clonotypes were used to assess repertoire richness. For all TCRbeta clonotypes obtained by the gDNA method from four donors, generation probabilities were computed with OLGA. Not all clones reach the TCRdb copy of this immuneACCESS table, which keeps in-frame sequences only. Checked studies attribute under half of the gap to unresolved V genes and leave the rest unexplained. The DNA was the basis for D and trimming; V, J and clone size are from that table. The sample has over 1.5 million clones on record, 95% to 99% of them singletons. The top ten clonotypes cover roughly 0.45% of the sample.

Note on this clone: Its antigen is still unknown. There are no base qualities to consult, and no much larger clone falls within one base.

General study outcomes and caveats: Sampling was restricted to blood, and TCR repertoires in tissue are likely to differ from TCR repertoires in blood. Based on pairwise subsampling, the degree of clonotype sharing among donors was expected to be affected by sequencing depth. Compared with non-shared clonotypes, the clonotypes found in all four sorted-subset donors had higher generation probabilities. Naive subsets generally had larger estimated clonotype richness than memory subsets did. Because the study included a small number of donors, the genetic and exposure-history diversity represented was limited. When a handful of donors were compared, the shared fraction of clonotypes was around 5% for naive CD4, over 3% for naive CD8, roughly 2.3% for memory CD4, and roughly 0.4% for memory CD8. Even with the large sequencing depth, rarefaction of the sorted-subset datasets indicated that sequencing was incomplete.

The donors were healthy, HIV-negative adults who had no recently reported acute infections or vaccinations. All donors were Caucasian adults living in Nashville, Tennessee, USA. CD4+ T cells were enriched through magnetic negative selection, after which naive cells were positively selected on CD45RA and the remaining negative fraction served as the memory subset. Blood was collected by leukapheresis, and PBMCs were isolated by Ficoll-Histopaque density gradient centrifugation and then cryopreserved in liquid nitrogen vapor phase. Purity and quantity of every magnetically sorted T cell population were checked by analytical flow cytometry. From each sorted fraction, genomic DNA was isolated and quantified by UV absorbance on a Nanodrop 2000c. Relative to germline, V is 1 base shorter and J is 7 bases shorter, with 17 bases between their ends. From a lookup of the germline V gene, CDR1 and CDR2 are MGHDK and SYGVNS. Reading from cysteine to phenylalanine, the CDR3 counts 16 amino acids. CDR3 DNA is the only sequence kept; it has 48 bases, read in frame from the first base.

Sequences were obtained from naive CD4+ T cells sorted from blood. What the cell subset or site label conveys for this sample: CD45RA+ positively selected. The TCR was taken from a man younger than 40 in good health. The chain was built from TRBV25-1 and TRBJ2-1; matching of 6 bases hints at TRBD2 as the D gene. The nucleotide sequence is TGTGCCAGCAGTGAATTGAGTGGGAATGGGAGGAATGAGCAGTTCTTC. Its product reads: CASSELSGNGRNEQFF. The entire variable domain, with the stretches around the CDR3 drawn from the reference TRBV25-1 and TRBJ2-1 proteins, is EADIYQTPRYLVIGTGKKITLECSQTMGHDKMYWYQQDPGMELHLIHYSYGVNSTEKGDLSSESTVSRIRTEHFPLTLESARPSHTSQYLCASSELSGNGRNEQFFGPGTRLTVL.